These 8 T cell receptor beta chains were sequenced from one sample in a study of regulatory T cells in long-lasting Graves disease (dated by TCRdb to the early 2020s). Libraries were made using multiplex PCR. The instrument given in TCRdb is Illumina HiSeq 4000. iRepertoire HTBI primers and Arm-PCR amplification of CDR3 regions were used to construct TCR beta libraries. TCRdb cleaned the public reads at Q25 with fastp, built clones with MiXCR and kept in-frame beta chains. All rows with the same CDR3 protein become a single entry with the most common DNA and genes. The sample records 530,000 or so distinct CDR3 sequences, roughly 15% of which are singletons. The ten top clones hold about 12% of the sample. The sample's time point label, decoded: newly diagnosed GD, antithyroid drugs for less than 3 months. RNA was extracted from PBMCs in TRIzol for both TCR sequencing and RNA sequencing. These same records also appear under a second study, on T cells in Graves' hyperthyroidism and ophthalmopathy.

The material sequenced was peripheral blood mononuclear cells (PBMCs), taken at new diagnosis, from a patient treated with antithyroid drugs. These receptors were obtained from a young man with Graves disease. Donor details come from another sample of the same person, matched by shared clones.

This clonotype was observed a handful of times. The chain has TRBV27 and TRBJ1-2; D possibly corresponds to TRBD1 (5 bases). Germline values: CDR1 MNHEY, CDR2 SMNVEV (reference sequence). The V gene lost 5 bases and the J gene lost 6 bases, with 10 bases spanning the gap. This CDR3 is 12 amino acids long. The CDR3 DNA sequence: TGTGCCAGCAGTCCCACAGGTCATGGCTACACCTTC. This codes for CASSPTGHGYTF.

This clonotype has only a few counts. V gene TRBV24-1 combines with J gene TRBJ1-1; the D gene is possibly TRBD1 (5 bases). The CDR3 is 12 residues long. The germline V gene encodes CDR1 KGHDR and CDR2 SFDVKD. Deletions cut 7 bases from V and 4 bases from J, with 9 bases between. CDR3 in amino acids: CATRGETTEAFF. The CDR3 bases are TGTGCCACCAGGGGGGAGACCACTGAAGCTTTCTTT.

This clonotype appeared a few times. The J gene is TRBJ1-1, the V gene TRBV6-5; D is uncertain. The V gene lost 2 bases and the J gene lost 10 bases, with 5 bases spanning the gap. This CDR3 has 10 residues. From germline, CDR1 is MNHEY and CDR2 SVGAGI. The CDR3 loop reads CASSYRGAFF. CDR3 nucleotides: TGTGCCAGCAGTTACCGGGGAGCTTTCTTT.

This rearrangement joins TRBV6-1 to TRBJ2-1; no clear D. V lost 8 bases, J lost 0 bases, and 14 bases lay in between. Germline lookup yields CDR1 MNHNS and CDR2 SASEGT. This CDR3 is 15 amino acids long. CDR3 residues: CASDGARSSYNEQFF. The CDR3 DNA follows: TGTGCCAGCGATGGAGCACGGAGCTCCTACAATGAGCAGTTCTTC.

With regard to this clonotype: One junction end disagrees with the germline gene, perhaps due to a read error. This CDR3 reads CASSHLFRTGGDEQYF. The DNA for the CDR3 is TGCGCCAGCAGCCACCTGTTTAGGACAGGGGGCGACGAGCAGTACTTC. The chain uses TRBV11-2 and TRBJ2-7; 11 bases align to TRBD1. The CDR3 sequence is 16 residues long. CDR1 and CDR2 from the germline V gene are SGHAT and FQNNGV.

CDR3 sequence reads: CASSYAAPDTQYF. The CDR3 region has the DNA TGCGCCAGCAGCTACGCTGCACCAGATACGCAGTATTTT. The gene calls are TRBV5-1 and TRBJ2-3, with no clear D. The CDR3 is 13 residues long. V was shortened by 3 bases and J by 4 bases, with 9 bases between the two germline ends. The germline CDR1 and CDR2 sequences are SGHRS and YFSETQ. Full variable domain (remainder filled in from reference TRBV5-1 and TRBJ2-3): KAGVTQTPRYLIKTRGQQVTLSCSPISGHRSVSWYQQTPGQGLQFLFEYFSETQRNKGNFPGRFSGRQFSNSRSEMNVSTLELGDSALYLCASSYAAPDTQYFGPGTRLTVL.

This clonotype occurred many times. V is TRBV3-1 and J is TRBJ1-2, with a tentative D call TRBD1 (5 bases). The CDR3 spans 14 residues. The germline V gene encodes CDR1 LGHDT and CDR2 YNNKEL (reference sequence). V lost 4 bases and J lost 4, with 13 bases in between. For the CDR3, the DNA is TGTGCCAGCAGCCCGGGGACGGATGCCTATGGCTACACCTTC. Protein sequence: CASSPGTDAYGYTF.

The sample holds a few counts of this clonotype. V usage is TRBV9 and J usage is TRBJ2-2, with TRBD2 matching over 7 bases. V lost 1 base and J lost 4; bases outside the gene matches: 4. Germline CDR1 and CDR2: SGDLS and YYNGEE. The CDR3 contains 15 residues. In DNA, the CDR3 is TGTGCCAGCAGCGTACTGCGGGAGAGCACCGGGGAGCTGTTTTTT. This gives the protein CASSVLRESTGELFF.